This T cell receptor beta chain was identified during a study of OX40 agonist ivuxolimab in advanced cancers. Overall study findings and caveats: Normalized T-cell clonal expansion was also low in a subset of nonresponders. CD4+ T cells averaged fewer expanded clones than CD8+ T cells. In the 0.1 to 3.0 mg/kg range, CD4+ and CD8+ blood T cells had expanded clonally by week 6.

The CDR3 contains 15 residues. The germline CDR1 and CDR2 sequences are SGHVS and FQNEAQ. Trimming pared 5 bases from V and 0 bases from J, leaving 11 bases between. Exclusion applied to patients with autoimmune disease history or systemic immunosuppression. Measured with immunoSEQ multiplex PCR; TCRdb has only the in-frame clones, and not every one. The sample shows about 98,000 clones, less than 90% of them seen only once. Note on this clone: No antigen is known for it.

V and J are TRBV7-8 and TRBJ1-5; D is uncertain. Sequences were derived from CD4+ or CD8+ T cells sorted from blood, sampled in a trial of the OX40 agonist ivuxolimab. This TCR was sampled from an adult with an advanced solid tumor such as melanoma, head and neck, liver or kidney cancer. The CDR3 region has the DNA TGTGCCAGCAGCACGAACAGCAATAGCAATCAGCCCCAGCATTTT. It yields the protein CASSTNSNSNQPQHF. The variable domain in full, with the rest retrieved from reference TRBV7-8 and TRBJ1-5, is GAGVSQSPRYKVAKRGQDVALRCDPISGHVSLFWYQQALGQGPEFLTYFQNEAQLDKSGLPSDRFFAERPEGSVSTLKIQRTQQEDSAVYLCASSTNSNSNQPQHFGDGTRLSIL.